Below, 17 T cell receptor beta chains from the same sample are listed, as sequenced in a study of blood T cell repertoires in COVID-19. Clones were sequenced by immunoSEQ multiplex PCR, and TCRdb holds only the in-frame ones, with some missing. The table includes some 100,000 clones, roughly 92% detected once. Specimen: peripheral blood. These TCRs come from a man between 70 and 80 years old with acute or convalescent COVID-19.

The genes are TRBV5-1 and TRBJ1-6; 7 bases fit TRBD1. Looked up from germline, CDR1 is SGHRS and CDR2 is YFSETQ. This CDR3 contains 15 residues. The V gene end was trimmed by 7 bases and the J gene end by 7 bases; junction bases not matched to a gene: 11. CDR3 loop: CASLLRPGQNSPLHF. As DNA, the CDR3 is TGCGCCAGCCTCCTCCGACCGGGACAGAATTCACCCCTCCACTTT.

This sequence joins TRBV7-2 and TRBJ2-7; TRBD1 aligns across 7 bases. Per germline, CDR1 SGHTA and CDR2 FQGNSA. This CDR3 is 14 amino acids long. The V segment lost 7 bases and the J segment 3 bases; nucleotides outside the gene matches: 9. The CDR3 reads CASTLQGRSYEQYF. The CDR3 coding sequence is TGTGCCAGCACCCTACAGGGGAGAAGCTACGAGCAGTACTTC.

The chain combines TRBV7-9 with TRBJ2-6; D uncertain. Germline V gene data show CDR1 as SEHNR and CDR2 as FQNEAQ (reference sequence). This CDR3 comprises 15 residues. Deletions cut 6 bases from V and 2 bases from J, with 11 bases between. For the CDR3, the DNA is TGTGCCAGCAGGAACGAGGTGGCTGGGGCCAACGTCCTGACTTTC. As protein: CASRNEVAGANVLTF.

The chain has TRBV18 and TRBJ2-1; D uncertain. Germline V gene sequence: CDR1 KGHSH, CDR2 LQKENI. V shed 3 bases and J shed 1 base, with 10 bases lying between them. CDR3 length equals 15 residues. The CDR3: CASSPIALSYNEQFF. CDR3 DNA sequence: TGTGCCAGCTCACCGATAGCTTTATCCTACAATGAGCAGTTCTTC.

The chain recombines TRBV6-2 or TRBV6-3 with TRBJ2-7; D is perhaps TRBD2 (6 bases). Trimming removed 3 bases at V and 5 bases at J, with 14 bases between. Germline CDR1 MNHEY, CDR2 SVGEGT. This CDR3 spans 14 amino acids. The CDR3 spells CASSYSVGGDEQYF. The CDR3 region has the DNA TGTGCCAGCAGTTATTCAGTGGGAGGTGACGAGCAGTACTTC.

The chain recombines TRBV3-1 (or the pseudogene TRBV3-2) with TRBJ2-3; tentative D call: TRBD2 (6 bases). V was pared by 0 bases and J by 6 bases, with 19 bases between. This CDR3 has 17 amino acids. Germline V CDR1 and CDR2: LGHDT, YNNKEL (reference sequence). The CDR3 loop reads CASSQDRERALGDTQYF. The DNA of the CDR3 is TGTGCCAGCAGCCAAGACAGGGAGCGGGCCCTGGGGGATACGCAGTATTTT.

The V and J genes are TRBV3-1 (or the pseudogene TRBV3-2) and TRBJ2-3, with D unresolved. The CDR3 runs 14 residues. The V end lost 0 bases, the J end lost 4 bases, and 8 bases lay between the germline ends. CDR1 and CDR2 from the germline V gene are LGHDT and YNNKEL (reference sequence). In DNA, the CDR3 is TGTGCCAGCAGCCAAGATCTATTCCCAGATACGCAGTATTTT. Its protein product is CASSQDLFPDTQYF.

The CDR3 bases are TGTGCCAGCATGGGACTTCCCTACAATGAGCAGTTCTTC. The encoded protein is CASMGLPYNEQFF. The genes are TRBV2 and TRBJ2-1; a possible D gene is TRBD2 (6 bases). Germline assignment: CDR1 SNHLY and CDR2 FYNNEI. The CDR3 is 13 residues long. V gave up 7 bases and J gave up 2 bases, with 9 bases separating them.

Here the CDR3 reads CASRRQGGNQPQHF. CDR3 DNA: TGTGCCAGCAGAAGACAGGGGGGCAATCAGCCCCAGCATTTT. The chain combines TRBV6-5 with TRBJ1-5; 9 bases align to TRBD1. Germline V gene sequence: CDR1 MNHEY, CDR2 SVGAGI. The CDR3 loop spans 14 amino acids. The V gene end was trimmed by 6 bases and the J gene end by 2 bases; junction bases not matched to a gene: 2.

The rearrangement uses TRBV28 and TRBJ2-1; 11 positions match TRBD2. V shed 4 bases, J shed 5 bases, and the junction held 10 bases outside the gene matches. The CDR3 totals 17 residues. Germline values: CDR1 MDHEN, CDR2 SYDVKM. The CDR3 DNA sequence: TGTGCCAGCAGTTCACCCGCCGGGACTAGCGGTCACAATGAGCAGTTCTTC. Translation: CASSSPAGTSGHNEQFF.

CDR3 coding DNA: TGTGCCAGCAGCGGCGGACAGGGTGCCTACGAGCAGTACTTC. This encodes CASSGGQGAYEQYF. The chain combines TRBV5-6 with TRBJ2-7, with TRBD1 identical over 8 bases. This CDR3 is built from 14 residues. Trimming at V came to 4 bases and at J to 2 bases, leaving 5 bases not matched to a gene. Germline V lookup: CDR1 SGHDT, CDR2 YYEEEE.

The CDR3 coding sequence is TGCAGCGTTTCCGGACTAGCGGGGCTTAATGAGCAGTTCTTC. Its protein is CSVSGLAGLNEQFF. The rearrangement links TRBV29-1 to TRBJ2-1, with 12 bases that match TRBD2. Per the germline V gene, CDR1 is SQVTM and CDR2 is ANQGSEA. The trim removed 5 bases at V and 7 bases at J, leaving 6 bases unmatched. The CDR3 spans 14 residues.

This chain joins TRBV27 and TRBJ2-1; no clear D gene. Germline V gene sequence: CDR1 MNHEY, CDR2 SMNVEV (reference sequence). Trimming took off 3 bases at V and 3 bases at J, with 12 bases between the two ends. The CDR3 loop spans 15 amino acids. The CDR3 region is CASSFSGDNYNEQFF. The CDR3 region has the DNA TGTGCCAGCAGTTTTTCTGGAGATAACTACAATGAGCAGTTCTTC.

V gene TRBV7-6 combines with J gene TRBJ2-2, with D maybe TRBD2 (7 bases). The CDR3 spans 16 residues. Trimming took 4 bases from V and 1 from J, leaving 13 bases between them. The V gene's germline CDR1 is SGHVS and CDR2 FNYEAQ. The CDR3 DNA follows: TGTGCCAGCAGCTGGTTAGGGGGGGAGAACACCGGGGAGCTGTTTTTT. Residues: CASSWLGGENTGELFF.

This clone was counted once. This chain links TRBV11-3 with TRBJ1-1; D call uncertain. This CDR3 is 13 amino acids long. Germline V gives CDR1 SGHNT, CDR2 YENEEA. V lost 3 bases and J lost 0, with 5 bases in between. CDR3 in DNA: TGTGCCAGCAGCTTGGGCGTGAACACTGAAGCTTTCTTT. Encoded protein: CASSLGVNTEAFF. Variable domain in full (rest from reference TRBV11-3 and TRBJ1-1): EAGVVQSPRYKIIEKKQPVAFWCNPISGHNTLYWYLQNLGQGPELLIRYENEEAVDDSQLPKDRFSAERLKGVDSTLKIQPAELGDSAVYLCASSLGVNTEAFFGQGTRLTVV.

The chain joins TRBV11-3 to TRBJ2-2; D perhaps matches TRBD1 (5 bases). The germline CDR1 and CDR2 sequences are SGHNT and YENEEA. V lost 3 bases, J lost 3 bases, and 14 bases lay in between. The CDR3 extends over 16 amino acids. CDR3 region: CASSFFTGTYTGELFF. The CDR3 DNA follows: TGTGCCAGCAGCTTTTTTACAGGAACTTACACCGGGGAGCTGTTTTTT.

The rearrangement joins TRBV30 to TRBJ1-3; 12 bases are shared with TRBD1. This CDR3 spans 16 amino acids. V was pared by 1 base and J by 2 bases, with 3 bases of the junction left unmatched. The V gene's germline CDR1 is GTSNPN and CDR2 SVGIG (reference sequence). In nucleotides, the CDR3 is TGTGCCTGGAGTGCCTGGGACAGGGGGCCTGGAAACACCATATATTTT. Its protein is CAWSAWDRGPGNTIYF.